The present T cell receptor beta chain was sequenced within a study of a mutant IDH1 vaccine in newly diagnosed glioma. Study overall: Mean patient age was around 40 years; approximately 60% were male and roughly 38% female.

Germline V gene sequence: CDR1 SNHLY, CDR2 FYNNEI. The V end lost 2 bases, the J end lost 4 bases, and 5 bases lay between the germline ends. CDR3 length equals 12 residues. Study-wide results and caveats: Vaccine-induced immune responses were detected in about 93% of patients.

To note about this clone: Its antigen is as yet unknown. The same CDR3 is also encoded by other DNA sequences in this sample.

Time point noted: week 47, end of study. Doses comprised 300 ug of mutant IDH1 20-mer peptide each, plus topical imiquimod. Eight vaccinations were given in weeks 1, 3, 5, 7, 11, 15, 19 and 23. Repertoires were generated with immunoSEQ multiplex PCR, while TCRdb's copy carries only in-frame clones and drops some. The table shows tens of thousands of clones, with 85% to 90% occurring only once. The V call is TRBV2, the J call TRBJ2-5, with unresolved D. This clonotype originated in a woman aged 45-65 years with glioma. The sample was PBMCs, taken from a glioma patient whose treatment included an IDH1 peptide vaccine. The CDR3 sequence is CASSENRETQYF. CDR3 sequence (DNA): TGTGCCAGCAGTGAAAACCGAGAGACCCAGTACTTC.